This T cell receptor (delta chain) was retrieved from a study of Vδ1+ human thymocytes. Regarding the study as a whole: Thymic delta-chain repertoires held approximately 20% Vdelta2 sequences and few Vdelta3, despite high sort purity. Thymic TRG and TRD repertoires appeared highly polyclonal, with Gaussian CDR3 length distributions. Bulk repertoire data may be misinterpreted because of unexpected Vdelta2 sequences.

CDR3 length: 20 residues. Germline-derived CDR1 and CDR2 are TSWWSYY and QGS. This clone turned up a few times. Its antigen is not identified. An end of the junction does not agree with germline; a read error may underlie this. The sorted cells were CD3+ Vdelta1+ Vdelta2- thymocytes from alphabeta-depleted thymus. The template was reverse-transcribed extracted RNA. Pooled V-gene forward primers with one constant-region reverse primer generated the CDR3 amplicons by multiplex PCR. TCRdb re-identified clones in the multiplex PCR reads via CATT. The table has about 73,000 delta-chain clones, about 38% seen once.

The gene calls are TRDV1 and TRDJ1; no definite D call. This TCR derives from a boy under two years old who had congenital heart surgery. The sequenced material came from Vdelta1+ gamma-delta thymocytes from the thymus. The subset here: FACS-sorted CD3+ TCRalphabeta- TCRVdelta1+ TCRVdelta2- thymocytes. CDR3 region: CALGDLALPHHFSYTDKLIF. The CDR3 region has the DNA TGTGCTCTTGGGGATCTAGCCCTCCCCCACCACTTCTCTTACACCGATAAACTCATCTTC.